The subject of this entry is one TCR beta chain. Its specificity is unknown. The CDR3 loop spans 15 amino acids. The junction had 8 bases not matched to a gene; V was cut back by 10 bases and J by 1 base. Germline CDR1 and CDR2: KGHDR and SFDVKD. This sample stems from a study of T-cell memory formation after mild COVID-19. TCRdb reprocessed the 5' RACE reads with MiXCR, giving one entry per CDR3 protein. The table has approximately 440,000 distinct CDR3 sequences, about 19% seen once. General study findings and limits: Later expanders leaned toward CD4+, whereas clones contracting from day 15 to 85 were balanced CD4/CD8. The study detected some responding clones in pre-infection memory, suggesting cross-reactive memory joined.

Sequencing input: PBMCs or a T cell subset sorted from them (not recorded which). This chain links TRBV24-1 with TRBJ2-2, with 7 positions matching TRBD1. This TCR derives from an adult woman who had mild COVID-19 (a few samples of this study predate the infection). Cell type and time point are not known. Here the CDR3 reads CATRGQGENTGELFF. CDR3 bases: TGTGCCACTAGGGGGCAGGGAGAGAACACCGGGGAGCTGTTTTTT.